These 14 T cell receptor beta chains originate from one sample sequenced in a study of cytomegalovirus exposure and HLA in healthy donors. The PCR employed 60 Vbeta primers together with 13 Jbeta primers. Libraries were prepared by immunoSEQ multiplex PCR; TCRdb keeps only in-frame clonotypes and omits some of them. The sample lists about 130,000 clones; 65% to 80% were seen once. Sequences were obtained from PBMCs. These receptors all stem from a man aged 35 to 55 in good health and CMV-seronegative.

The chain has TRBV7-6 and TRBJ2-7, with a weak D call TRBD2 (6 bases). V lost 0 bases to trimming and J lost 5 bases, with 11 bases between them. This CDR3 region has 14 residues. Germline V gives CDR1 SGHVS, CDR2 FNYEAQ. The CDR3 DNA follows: TGTGCCAGCAGCTTAGCGGGGGAGGTTGACGAGCAGTACTTC. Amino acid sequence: CASSLAGEVDEQYF.

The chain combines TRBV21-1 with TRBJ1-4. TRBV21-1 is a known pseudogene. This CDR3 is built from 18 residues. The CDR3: CASSKESREPAANEKLFF. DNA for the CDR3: TGTGCCAGCAGCAAAGAATCGAGGGAACCCGCGGCTAATGAAAAACTGTTTTTT.

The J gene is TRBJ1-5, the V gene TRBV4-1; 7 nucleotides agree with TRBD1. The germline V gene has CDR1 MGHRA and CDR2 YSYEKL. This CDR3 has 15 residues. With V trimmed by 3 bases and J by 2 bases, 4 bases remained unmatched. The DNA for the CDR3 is TGCGCCAGCAGCCAGGCGCAGGGGGGCAATCAGCCCCAGCATTTT. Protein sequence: CASSQAQGGNQPQHF.

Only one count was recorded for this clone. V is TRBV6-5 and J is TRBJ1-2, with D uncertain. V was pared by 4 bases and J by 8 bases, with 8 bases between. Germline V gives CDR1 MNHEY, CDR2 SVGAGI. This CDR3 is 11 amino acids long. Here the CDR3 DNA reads TGTGCCAGCAGTTCCGTCTCGGGCTACACCTTC. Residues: CASSSVSGYTF.

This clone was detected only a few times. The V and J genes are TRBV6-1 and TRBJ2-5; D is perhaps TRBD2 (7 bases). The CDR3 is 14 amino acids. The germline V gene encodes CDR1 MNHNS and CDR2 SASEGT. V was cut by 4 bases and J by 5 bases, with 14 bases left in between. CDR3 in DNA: TGTGCCAGCAGTGGGTGGGGGGGCCACGAGACCCAGTACTTC. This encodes CASSGWGGHETQYF.

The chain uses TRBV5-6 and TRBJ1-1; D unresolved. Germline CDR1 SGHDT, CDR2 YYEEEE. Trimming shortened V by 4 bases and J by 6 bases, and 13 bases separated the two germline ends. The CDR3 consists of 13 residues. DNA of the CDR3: TGTGCCAGCAGCCGGGAGAGAAGGGCTGAAGCTTTCTTT. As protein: CASSRERRAEAFF.

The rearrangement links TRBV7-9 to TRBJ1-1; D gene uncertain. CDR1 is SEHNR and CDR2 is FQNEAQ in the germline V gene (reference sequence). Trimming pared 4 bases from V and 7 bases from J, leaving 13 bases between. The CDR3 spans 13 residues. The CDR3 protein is CASSSSTRIEAFF. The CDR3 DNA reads TGTGCCAGCAGCTCATCCACCAGGATTGAAGCTTTCTTT.

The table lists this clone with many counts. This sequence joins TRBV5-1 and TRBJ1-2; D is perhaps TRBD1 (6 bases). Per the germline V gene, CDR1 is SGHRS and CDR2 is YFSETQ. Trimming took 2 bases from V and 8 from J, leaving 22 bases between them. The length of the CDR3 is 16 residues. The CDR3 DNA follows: TGCGCCAGCAGCTTCGGACAGTTAGACCCCTTGTGGGGCTACACCTTC. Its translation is CASSFGQLDPLWGYTF.

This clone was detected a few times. This CDR3 is CASSQTTLRKETQYF. CDR3 bases: TGTGCCAGCAGCCAGACTACTTTGAGAAAAGAGACCCAGTACTTC. The V and J genes are TRBV5-4 and TRBJ2-5; D may be TRBD2 (5 bases). Germline loops: CDR1 SGHNT, CDR2 YYREEE (reference sequence). This CDR3 contains 15 residues. V lost 4 bases and J 3 bases, leaving 16 bases between the germline ends.

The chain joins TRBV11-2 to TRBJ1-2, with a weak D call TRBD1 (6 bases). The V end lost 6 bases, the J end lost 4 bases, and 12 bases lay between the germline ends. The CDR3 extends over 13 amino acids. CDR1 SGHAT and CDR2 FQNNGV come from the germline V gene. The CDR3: CASSLDRIYGYTF. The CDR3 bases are TGTGCCAGCAGTCTCGACAGGATCTATGGCTACACCTTC.

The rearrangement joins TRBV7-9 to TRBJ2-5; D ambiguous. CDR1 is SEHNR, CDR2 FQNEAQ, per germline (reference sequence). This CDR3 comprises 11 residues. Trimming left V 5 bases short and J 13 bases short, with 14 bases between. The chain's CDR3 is CASSPGSVLYF. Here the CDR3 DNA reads TGTGCCAGCAGCCCCGGTTCCGTTCTGTACTTC. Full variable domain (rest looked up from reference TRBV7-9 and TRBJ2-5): DTGVSQNPRHKITKRGQNVTFRCDPISEHNRLYWYRQTLGQGPEFLTYFQNEAQLEKSRLLSDRFSAERPKGSFSTLEIQRTEQGDSAMYLCASSPGSVLYFGPGTRLLVL.

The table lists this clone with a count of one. CDR3 loop: CASSVLGGTGELFF. For the CDR3, the DNA is TGTGCCAGCAGTGTACTCGGGGGAACCGGGGAGCTGTTTTTT. V gene TRBV6-4 combines with J gene TRBJ2-2, with D perhaps TRBD2 (6 bases). Germline V gene data show CDR1 as MRHNA and CDR2 as SNTAGT. V was cut by 4 bases and J by 5 bases, with 11 bases left in between. The CDR3 totals 14 residues.

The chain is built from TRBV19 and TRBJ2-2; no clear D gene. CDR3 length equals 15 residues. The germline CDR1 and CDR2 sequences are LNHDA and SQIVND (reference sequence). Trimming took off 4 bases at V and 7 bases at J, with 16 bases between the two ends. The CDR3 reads CASSSTTSRYGELFF. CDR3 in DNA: TGTGCCAGTAGTAGCACCACCTCTAGATACGGGGAGCTGTTTTTT.

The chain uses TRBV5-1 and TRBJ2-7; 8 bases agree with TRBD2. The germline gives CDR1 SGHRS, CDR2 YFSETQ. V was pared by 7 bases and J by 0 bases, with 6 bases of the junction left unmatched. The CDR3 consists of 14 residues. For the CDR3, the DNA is TGCGCCAGCGGGTGGGGACTAGGCTCCTACGAGCAGTACTTC. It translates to CASGWGLGSYEQYF.